Listed below are T cell receptor beta chains from one sample, sequenced in a study of blood T cells in healthy people across ages. TCRdb re-called the 5' RACE reads with MiXCR, one entry per CDR3 protein. This table holds 850,000 to 1,000,000 distinct CDR3 sequences, roughly 52% found once. Sequenced: blood. All receptors derive from a young man in good health. Both conserved end residues are part of each CDR3. D genes are given only for firm matches. Where a row states a size, it is once, few, many or the class of an expanded clone; other rows omit it.

TGTGTCATCAGTTCGGGGACAGGCAATTCACCCCTCCACTTT CVISSGTGNSPLHF TRBD1 TRBJ1-6 - TRBV10-3
TGTGCCAGCAGGACCAGGGAGACAGATACGCAGTATTTT CASRTRETDTQYF - TRBJ2-3 few TRBV2
TGTGCCAGCAGCTTTAGGGAGGGTCGGGGGCAGTTCTTC CASSFREGRGQFF TRBD2 TRBJ2-1 - TRBV11-1
TGCAGCGCCGCGTCGGGGGGCCGCACTGAAGCTTTCTTT CSAASGGRTEAFF - TRBJ1-1 - TRBV29-1
TGTGCCAGCAGCCAAGATTCCGGGGGGGGTCAGCCCCAGCATTTT CASSQDSGGGQPQHF - TRBJ1-5 - TRBV4-2
TGTGCCAGCAGCCAAGCGCGGAATCAAGCGGGGGACAATGAGCAGTTCTTC CASSQARNQAGDNEQFF TRBD2 TRBJ2-1 few TRBV4-2
TGTGCCTGGAGTGTACAGGGTGGATCACCCCTCCACTTT CAWSVQGGSPLHF - TRBJ1-6 once TRBV30
TGCAGCGTAGCTCGGGACAGCACAGATACGCAGTATTTT CSVARDSTDTQYF - TRBJ2-3 - TRBV29-1
TGTGCCAGCAGCTTAGTCACGGGACTCGCCGAGCAGTACTTC CASSLVTGLAEQYF - TRBJ2-7 few TRBV7-2
TGTGCCAGCAGATTCGGGACCCACGGTTCGGAGACCCAGTACTTC CASRFGTHGSETQYF - TRBJ2-5 few TRBV12-3/TRBV12-4
TGTGCCAGCAGCCAAGTGTCAGGGAATGGGGCCAACGTCCTGACTTTC CASSQVSGNGANVLTF - TRBJ2-6 - TRBV4-2
TGCGCCAGCAGCCAAGATTGGCAGGCCGGGGAGCTGTTTTTT CASSQDWQAGELFF - TRBJ2-2 few TRBV4-3
TGTGCCAGCAGCTTGGCACAGGGCAAAAGGACCCAGTACTTC CASSLAQGKRTQYF - TRBJ2-5 - TRBV5-6
TGTGCCAGCAGTTACTCGCCACAGGGGTCCTACGAGCAGTACTTC CASSYSPQGSYEQYF TRBD1 TRBJ2-7 - TRBV6-5
TGTGCCAGCAGCCAGTACTCAGGGTTGTCCTATAATTCACCCCTCCACTTT CASSQYSGLSYNSPLHF - TRBJ1-6 few TRBV3-1
TGCGCCAGCAGCCAAGATTCCGGACAGGGGACCTATGGCTACACCTTC CASSQDSGQGTYGYTF TRBD1 TRBJ1-2 - TRBV4-1
TGTGCTAGTGGTTTGGGAGGATTCGGCACAGATACGCAGTATTTT CASGLGGFGTDTQYF - TRBJ2-3 - TRBV12-5
TGTGCCAGCAGCTCCGGGACCGAGAACATTCAGTACTTC CASSSGTENIQYF - TRBJ2-4 many TRBV28
TGTGCCAGCAGCCCTAGCGCTCAAGAGACCCAGTACTTC CASSPSAQETQYF - TRBJ2-5 - TRBV9
TGCAGTGCGAAAGACGCGTTAAACCATGGCTACACCTTC CSAKDALNHGYTF - TRBJ1-2 - TRBV20-1
TGTGCCAGCAGTTACGATAGAAGGACCCAGTACTTC CASSYDRRTQYF - TRBJ2-5 - TRBV6-5
TGTGCCAGCAGCTTAGACACGGTGGAAGGCTATGGCTACACCTTC CASSLDTVEGYGYTF - TRBJ1-2 - TRBV7-9
TGTGCCAGCAGCTCGGAGCGCTTGGCCGGGGATGAGCAGTTCTTC CASSSERLAGDEQFF - TRBJ2-1 - TRBV7-2
TGTGCCAGCAGTTTAACTAGCCGCGGAGGGGAGCTGTTTTTT CASSLTSRGGELFF - TRBJ2-2 - TRBV12-3/TRBV12-4
TGTGCCATCACCCGACAGGGGGACAACGAGCAGTACTTC CAITRQGDNEQYF TRBD1 TRBJ2-7 once TRBV10-3
TGTGCCAGCAGCTTGGGACAGGAGTCTACCTACGAGCAGTACTTC CASSLGQESTYEQYF TRBD1 TRBJ2-7 - TRBV11-2
TGCAGTGCTAGAGATATCTACGAGCAGTACTTC CSARDIYEQYF - TRBJ2-7 few TRBV20-1
TGCAGCGTTGAAACCTCAGGGGCCAAAAACATTCAGTACTTC CSVETSGAKNIQYF - TRBJ2-4 many TRBV29-1
TGTGCCAGCAGTCCGACGACGACAGGGGGGACCCAGTACTTC CASSPTTTGGTQYF TRBD1 TRBJ2-5 - TRBV12-3/TRBV12-4
TGCGCCAGCAGCTTGGCCCTCGGACAGGGGATCCAGTACTTC CASSLALGQGIQYF TRBD1 TRBJ2-5 - TRBV5-1
TGTGCCAGCAGGTTTAGAACTGGTCTGGGCACTGAAGCTTTCTTT CASRFRTGLGTEAFF - TRBJ1-1 - TRBV7-9
TGTGCCAGCAGTCCGCCCCGCCGGGGGTATAATGAGCAGTACTTC CASSPPRRGYNEQYF - TRBJ2-5 - TRBV27
TGTGCCATCAGTGAGAGCCAGGGCGGCACTGAAGCTTTCTTT CAISESQGGTEAFF - TRBJ1-1 many TRBV10-3
TGTGCCAGTTCAGGGGGCTCTTACTATGGCTACACCTTC CASSGGSYYGYTF TRBD1 TRBJ1-2 few TRBV27
TGTGCCATCAGTGTAAATTTGATGGCCAATGAGCAGTTCTTC CAISVNLMANEQFF - TRBJ2-1 - TRBV10-3
TGTGCCACCAGCAGAGATCGAAGCCGCTCCTACAATGAGCAGTACTTC CATSRDRSRSYNEQYF - TRBJ2-7 - TRBV15
TGTGCCAGCAGAGGCAGGTTCAATGAAAAACTGTTTTTT CASRGRFNEKLFF - TRBJ1-4 - TRBV27
TGTGCCAGCAGCGGACCTGGACTAGCGGCGCACAATGAGCAGTACTTC CASSGPGLAAHNEQYF TRBD2 TRBJ2-7 once TRBV5-6
TGTGCCAGCAGCGCTCCGGGGCCGCAGAATGAAAAACTGTTTTTT CASSAPGPQNEKLFF - TRBJ1-4 - TRBV5-6
TGTGCTTACGGGACAGGGTACAATGAGCAGTTCTTC CAYGTGYNEQFF TRBD1 TRBJ2-1 - TRBV30
TGTGCCAGCAGTGAAGGGGCAGGCCCCTTTCAGCCCCAGCATTTT CASSEGAGPFQPQHF - TRBJ1-5 - TRBV6-1
TGTGCCAGCAGCTCAAGTCGAGGCGGGGATTACGAGCAGTACTTC CASSSSRGGDYEQYF - TRBJ2-7 few TRBV7-6